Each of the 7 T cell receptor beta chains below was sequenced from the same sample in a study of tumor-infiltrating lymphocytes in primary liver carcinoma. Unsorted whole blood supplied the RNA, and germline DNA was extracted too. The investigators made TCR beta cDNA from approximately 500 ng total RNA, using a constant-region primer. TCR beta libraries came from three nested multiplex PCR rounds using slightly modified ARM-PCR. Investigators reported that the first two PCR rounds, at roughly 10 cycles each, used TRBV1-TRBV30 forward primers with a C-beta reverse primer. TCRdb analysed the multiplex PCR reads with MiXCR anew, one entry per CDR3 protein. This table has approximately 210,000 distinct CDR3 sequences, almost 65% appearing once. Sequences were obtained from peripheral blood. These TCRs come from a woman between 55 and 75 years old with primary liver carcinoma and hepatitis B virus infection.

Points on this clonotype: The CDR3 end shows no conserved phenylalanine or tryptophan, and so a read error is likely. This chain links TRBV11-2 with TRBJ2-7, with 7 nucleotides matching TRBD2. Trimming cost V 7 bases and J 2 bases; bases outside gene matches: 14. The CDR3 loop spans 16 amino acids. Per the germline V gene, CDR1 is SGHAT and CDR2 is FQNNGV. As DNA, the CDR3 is TGTGCCAGCAACCATTTAAGCGGGAAAGGGGCCTACGAGCAGTACTTA. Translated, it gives CASNHLSGKGAYEQYL.

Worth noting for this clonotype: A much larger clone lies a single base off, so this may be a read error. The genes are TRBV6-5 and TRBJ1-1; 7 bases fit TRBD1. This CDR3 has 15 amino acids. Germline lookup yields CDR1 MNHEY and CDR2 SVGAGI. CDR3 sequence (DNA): TGTGCCAGCAGTATGATAAGACAGGGAAGGACTGGAGCTTTCTTT. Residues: CASSMIRQGRTGAFF.

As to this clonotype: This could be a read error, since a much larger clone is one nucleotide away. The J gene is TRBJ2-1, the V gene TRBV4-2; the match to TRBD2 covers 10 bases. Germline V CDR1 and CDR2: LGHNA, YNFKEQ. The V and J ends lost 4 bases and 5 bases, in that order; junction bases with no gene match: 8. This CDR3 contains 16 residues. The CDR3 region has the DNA TGTGCCAGCAGCCCAGTCGGGACTAGCGTAGACAATGAGCAGTTCTTC. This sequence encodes CASSPVGTSVDNEQFF.

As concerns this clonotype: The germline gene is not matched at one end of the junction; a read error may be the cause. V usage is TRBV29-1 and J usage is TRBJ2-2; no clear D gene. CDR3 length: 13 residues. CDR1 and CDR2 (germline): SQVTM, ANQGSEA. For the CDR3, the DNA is TGCAGCGTTGACAGTGAGGCCACCGGAGAGCTGTTTTTT. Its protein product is CSVDSEATGELFF.

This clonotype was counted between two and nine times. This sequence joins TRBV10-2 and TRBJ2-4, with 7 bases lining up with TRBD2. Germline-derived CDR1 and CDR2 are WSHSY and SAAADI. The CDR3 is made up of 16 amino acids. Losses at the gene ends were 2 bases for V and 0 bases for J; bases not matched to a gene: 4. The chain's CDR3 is CASSEAGVVAKNIQYF. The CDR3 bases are TGCGCCAGCAGTGAGGCGGGGGTCGTAGCCAAAAACATTCAGTACTTC.

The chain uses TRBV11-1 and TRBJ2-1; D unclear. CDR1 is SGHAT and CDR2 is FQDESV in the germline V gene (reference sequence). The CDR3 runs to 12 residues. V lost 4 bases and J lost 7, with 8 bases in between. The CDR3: CASSYVANEQFF. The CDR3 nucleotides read TGTGCCAGCAGCTATGTGGCGAATGAGCAGTTCTTC.

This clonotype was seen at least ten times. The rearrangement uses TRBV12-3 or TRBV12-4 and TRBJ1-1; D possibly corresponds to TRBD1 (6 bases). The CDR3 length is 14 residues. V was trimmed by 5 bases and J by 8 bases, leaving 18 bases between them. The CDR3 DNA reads TGTGCCAGCAGTCCGGCGGGGGGGGCAGGGGAAGCTTTCTTT. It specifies CASSPAGGAGEAFF.